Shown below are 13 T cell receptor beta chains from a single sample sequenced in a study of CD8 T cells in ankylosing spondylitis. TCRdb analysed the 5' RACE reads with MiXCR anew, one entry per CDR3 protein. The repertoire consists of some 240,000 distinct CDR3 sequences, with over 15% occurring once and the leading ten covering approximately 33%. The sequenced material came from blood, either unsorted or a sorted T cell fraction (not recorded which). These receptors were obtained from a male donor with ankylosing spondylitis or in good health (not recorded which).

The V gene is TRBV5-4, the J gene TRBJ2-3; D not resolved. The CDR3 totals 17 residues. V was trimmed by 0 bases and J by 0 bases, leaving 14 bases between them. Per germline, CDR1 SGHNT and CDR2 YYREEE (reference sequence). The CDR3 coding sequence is TGTGCCAGCAGCTTGGACCCCAAAGCTCCTAGCACAGATACGCAGTATTTT. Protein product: CASSLDPKAPSTDTQYF.

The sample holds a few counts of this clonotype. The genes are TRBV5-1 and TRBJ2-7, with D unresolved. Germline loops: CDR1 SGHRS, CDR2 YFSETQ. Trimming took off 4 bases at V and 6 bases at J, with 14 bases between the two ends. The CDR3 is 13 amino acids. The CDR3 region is CASSPYVGAEQYF. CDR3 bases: TGCGCCAGCAGCCCCTACGTGGGTGCCGAGCAGTACTTC.

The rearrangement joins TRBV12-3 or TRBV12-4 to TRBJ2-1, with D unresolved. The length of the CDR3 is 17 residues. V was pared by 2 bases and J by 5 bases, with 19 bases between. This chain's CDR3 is CASSLWAPVDPHNEQFF. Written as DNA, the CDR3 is TGTGCCAGCAGTTTATGGGCCCCCGTAGACCCTCACAATGAGCAGTTCTTC.

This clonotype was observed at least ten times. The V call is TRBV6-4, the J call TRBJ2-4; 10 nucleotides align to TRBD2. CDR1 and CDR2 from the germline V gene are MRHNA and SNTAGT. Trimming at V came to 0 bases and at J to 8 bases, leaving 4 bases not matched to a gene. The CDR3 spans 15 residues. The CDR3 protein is CASSDSASGSDIQYF. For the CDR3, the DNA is TGTGCCAGCAGTGACTCGGCTAGCGGGAGTGACATTCAGTACTTC.

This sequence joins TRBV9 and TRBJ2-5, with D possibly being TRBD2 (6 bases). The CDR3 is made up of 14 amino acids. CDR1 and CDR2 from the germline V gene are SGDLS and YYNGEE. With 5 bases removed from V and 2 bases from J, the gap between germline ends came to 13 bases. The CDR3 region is CASSNTGRQETQYF. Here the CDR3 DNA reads TGTGCCAGCAGTAACACCGGGAGACAAGAGACCCAGTACTTC.

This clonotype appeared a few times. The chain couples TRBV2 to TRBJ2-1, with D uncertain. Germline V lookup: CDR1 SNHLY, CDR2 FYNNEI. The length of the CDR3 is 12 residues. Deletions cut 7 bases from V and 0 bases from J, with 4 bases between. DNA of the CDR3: TGTGCCAGCATTGTCTCCTACAATGAGCAGTTCTTC. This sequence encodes CASIVSYNEQFF.

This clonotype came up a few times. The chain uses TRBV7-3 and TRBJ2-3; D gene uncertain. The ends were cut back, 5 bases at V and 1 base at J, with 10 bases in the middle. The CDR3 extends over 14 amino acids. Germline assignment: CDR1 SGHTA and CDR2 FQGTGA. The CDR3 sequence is CASSQLGGTDTQYF. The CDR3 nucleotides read TGTGCCAGCAGCCAGCTAGGTGGCACAGATACGCAGTATTTT. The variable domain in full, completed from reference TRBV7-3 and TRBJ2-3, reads GAGVSQTPSNKVTEKGKYVELRCDPISGHTALYWYRQSLGQGPEFLIYFQGTGAADDSGLPNDRFFAVRPEGSVSTLKIQRTERGDSAVYLCASSQLGGTDTQYFGPGTRLTVL.

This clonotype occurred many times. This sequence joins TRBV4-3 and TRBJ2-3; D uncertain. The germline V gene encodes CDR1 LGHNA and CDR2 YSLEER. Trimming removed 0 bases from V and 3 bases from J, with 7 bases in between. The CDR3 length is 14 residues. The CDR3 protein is CASSQDDVTDTQYF. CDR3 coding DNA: TGCGCCAGCAGCCAAGATGACGTGACAGATACGCAGTATTTT.

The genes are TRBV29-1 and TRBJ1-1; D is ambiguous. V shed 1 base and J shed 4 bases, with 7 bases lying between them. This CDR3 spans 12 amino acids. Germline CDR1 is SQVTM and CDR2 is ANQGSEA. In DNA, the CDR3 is TGCAGCGTTGAAGTAGGAGGCACTGAAGCTTTCTTT. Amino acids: CSVEVGGTEAFF.

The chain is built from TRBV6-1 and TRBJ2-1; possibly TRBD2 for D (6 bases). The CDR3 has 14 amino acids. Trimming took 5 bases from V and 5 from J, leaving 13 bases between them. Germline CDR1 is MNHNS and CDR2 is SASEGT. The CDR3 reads CASSMPGENNEQFF. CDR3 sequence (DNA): TGTGCCAGCAGTATGCCGGGAGAGAACAATGAGCAGTTCTTC.

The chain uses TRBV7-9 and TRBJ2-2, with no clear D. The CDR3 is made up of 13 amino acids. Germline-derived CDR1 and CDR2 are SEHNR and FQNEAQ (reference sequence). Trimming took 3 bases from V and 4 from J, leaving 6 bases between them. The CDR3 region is CASSFSSTGELFF. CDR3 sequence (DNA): TGTGCCAGCAGCTTTAGTAGCACCGGGGAGCTGTTTTTT.

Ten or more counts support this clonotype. CDR3 residues: CASSLGEPGDTQYF. In DNA form, the CDR3 reads TGTGCCAGCAGTTTAGGCGAGCCCGGCGATACGCAGTATTTT. V is TRBV28 and J is TRBJ2-3, with D unresolved. Germline assignment: CDR1 MDHEN and CDR2 SYDVKM. V was shortened by 2 bases and J by 6 bases, with 12 bases between the two germline ends. This CDR3 has 14 amino acids.

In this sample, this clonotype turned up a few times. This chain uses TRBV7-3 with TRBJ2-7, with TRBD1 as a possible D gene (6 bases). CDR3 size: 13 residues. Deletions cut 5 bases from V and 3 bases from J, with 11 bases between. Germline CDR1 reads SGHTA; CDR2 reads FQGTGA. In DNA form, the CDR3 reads TGTGCCAGCAGCATCGACAGGAACTACGAGCAGTACTTC. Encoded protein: CASSIDRNYEQYF.